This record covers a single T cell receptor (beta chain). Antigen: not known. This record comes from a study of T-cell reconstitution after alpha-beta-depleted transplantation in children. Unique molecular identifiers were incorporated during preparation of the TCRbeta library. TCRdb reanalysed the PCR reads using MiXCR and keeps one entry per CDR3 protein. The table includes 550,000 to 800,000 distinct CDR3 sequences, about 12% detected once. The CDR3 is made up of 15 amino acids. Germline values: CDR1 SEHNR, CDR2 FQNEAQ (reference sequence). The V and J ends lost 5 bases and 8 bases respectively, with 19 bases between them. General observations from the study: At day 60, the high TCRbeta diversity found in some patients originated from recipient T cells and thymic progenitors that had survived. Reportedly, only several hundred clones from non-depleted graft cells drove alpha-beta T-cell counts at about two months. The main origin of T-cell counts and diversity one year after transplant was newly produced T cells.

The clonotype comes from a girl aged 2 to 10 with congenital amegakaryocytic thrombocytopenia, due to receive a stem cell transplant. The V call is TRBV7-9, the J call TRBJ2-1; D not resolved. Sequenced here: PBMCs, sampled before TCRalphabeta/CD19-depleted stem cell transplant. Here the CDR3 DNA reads TGTGCCAGCAGCCCCTGGAGTAGGATTTTCGATGAGCAGTTCTTC. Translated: CASSPWSRIFDEQFF.